A selection of T cell receptor beta chains follows, all from one sample in a study of blood T cell repertoires in COVID-19. Profiling relied on immunoSEQ multiplex PCR, and the TCRdb table lists in-frame clones only, not all of them. The sample records about 480,000 clones, around 89% being singletons. Sequencing was performed on PBMCs or T cells enriched from blood (not recorded which). The source of these receptors is a middle-aged woman who had recovered from COVID-19. The CDR3 runs from the conserved cysteine through the conserved F or W. The order of the fields is clone size, D gene, CDR3 length, V gene, J gene, CDR3 DNA, CDR3 protein. D genes are given only for firm matches. Expanded clones get a size class; other rows say once, few or many, or leave the size out.

>few|TRBD1|14|TRBV2|TRBJ1-1
TGTGCCAGCAGCCAGGCAGGGGGCAACACTGAAGCTTTCTTT
CASSQAGGNTEAFF
>NA|TRBD1|12|TRBV18|TRBJ2-7
TGTGCCAGCTCACCTGAAGGACAGGGCGCGTACTTC
CASSPEGQGAYF
>few|NA|16|TRBV6-2/TRBV6-3|TRBJ1-3
TGTGCCAGCAGTTCCGCCCCGATGAGCTCTGGAAACACCATATATTTT
CASSSAPMSSGNTIYF
>NA|NA|17|TRBV5-4|TRBJ2-2
TGTGCCAGCAGCTTGAGGGGGAGACAGGTCAACACCGGGGAGCTGTTTTTT
CASSLRGRQVNTGELFF
>NA|NA|13|TRBV12-3/TRBV12-4|TRBJ1-5
TGTGCCAGCAGGCCGGGGTCTACCGTGACCCAGCATTTT
CASRPGSTVTQHF
>NA|NA|13|TRBV6-5|TRBJ2-5
TGTGCCAGCAGCCGGACTCTACAAGAGACCCAGTACTTC
CASSRTLQETQYF
>NA|NA|15|TRBV4-1|TRBJ1-1
TGCGCCAGCAGCTACGACGAAGGAGTGGGCACTGAAGCTTTCTTT
CASSYDEGVGTEAFF
>NA|TRBD2|17|TRBV4-1|TRBJ2-5
TGCGCCAGCAGCCAACGGACTAGCGGACCCTTACAAGAGACCCAGTACTTC
CASSQRTSGPLQETQYF
>NA|TRBD1|12|TRBV19|TRBJ1-4
TGTGCCAGTAGGACAGGGGGCGGAAAACTGTTTTTT
CASRTGGGKLFF
>once|NA|12|TRBV9|TRBJ2-3
TGTGCCAGCAGCCCTCGTCCGGATACGCAGTATTTT
CASSPRPDTQYF
>NA|TRBD2|15|TRBV4-3|TRBJ2-7
TGCGCCAGCAGCCAACTAGCGGGAGCGTCCTACGAGCAGTACTTC
CASSQLAGASYEQYF
>NA|TRBD2|15|TRBV10-1|TRBJ2-7
TGCGCCAGCAGTGAGTGGGCTAGCGGGACGGGCGAGCAGTACTTC
CASSEWASGTGEQYF
>NA|TRBD2|15|TRBV24-1|TRBJ2-3
TGTGCCACCAGTGGTCAGCGGGAGCTGGCGGATACGCAGTATTTT
CATSGQRELADTQYF
>NA|TRBD1|15|TRBV5-4|TRBJ2-2
TGTGCCAGCAGCAGTGGGACAGGGACCACCGGGGAGCTGTTTTTT
CASSSGTGTTGELFF
>NA|NA|16|TRBV15|TRBJ2-5
TGTGCCACCAGCAGGGAATTCACAGGTATTTGGGAGACCCAGTACTTC
CATSREFTGIWETQYF
>NA|NA|13|TRBV24-1|TRBJ1-2
TGTGCCACCAGTGTTAGTTCCGGTTATGGCTACACCTTC
CATSVSSGYGYTF
>NA|NA|15|TRBV4-3|TRBJ2-7
TGCGCCAGCAGCCAACGACAGAGAGGTACCTACGAGCAGTACTTC
CASSQRQRGTYEQYF
>NA|TRBD2|16|TRBV2|TRBJ2-7
TGTGCCAGCAGTGAAGAAGCTAGCGGGAGCTCCTACGAGCAGTACTTC
CASSEEASGSSYEQYF
>NA|TRBD1|16|TRBV30|TRBJ2-7
TGTGCCTGGAGTGTACCGGGACAGGGTTCATCCTACGAGCAGTACTTC
CAWSVPGQGSSYEQYF
>NA|NA|17|TRBV12-2|TRBJ2-6
TGTGCAAGTCGCTTGACTAAAGAGGGAGCGGGGGCCAACGTCCTGACTTTC
CASRLTKEGAGANVLTF
>NA|NA|16|TRBV10-3|TRBJ1-5
TGTGCCATCAGTGAATTCGCAGGGGAAGGGAATCAGCCCCAGCATTTT
CAISEFAGEGNQPQHF
>NA|NA|17|TRBV3-1/TRBV3-2|TRBJ2-1
TGTGCCAGCAGCCAAGACGCCCCCCGGGACTCCTACAATGAGCAGTTCTTC
CASSQDAPRDSYNEQFF
>NA|TRBD1|13|TRBV29-1|TRBJ2-7
TGCAGCGTCCTATCCGGGACAGGGGACGAGCAGTACTTC
CSVLSGTGDEQYF
>NA|TRBD1|15|TRBV13|TRBJ1-4
TGTGCCAGCAGCTTAGGCCAGGGGGAGAATGAAAAACTGTTTTTT
CASSLGQGENEKLFF
>NA|NA|13|TRBV9|TRBJ2-3
TGTGCCAGCAGCGTTCCCGGCACAGATACGCAGTATTTT
CASSVPGTDTQYF
>NA|NA|14|TRBV9|TRBJ2-3
TGTGCCAGCAGCGTAAGGAGTTTAAAAGATACGCAGTATTTT
CASSVRSLKDTQYF
>NA|NA|13|TRBV10-3|TRBJ1-1
TGTGCCGCCCGGGACACCTTGAACACTGAAGCTTTCTTT
CAARDTLNTEAFF
>NA|NA|15|TRBV25-1|TRBJ2-1
TGTGCCAGCAGTGATCACCGGGTGGGTACCAATGAGCAGTTCTTC
CASSDHRVGTNEQFF
>NA|TRBD1|14|TRBV6-1|TRBJ2-1
TGTGCCAGCAGTGAGGAGGACAGGGTAAATGAGCAGTTCTTC
CASSEEDRVNEQFF
>NA|TRBD2|14|TRBV6-5|TRBJ2-1
TGTGCCAGCAGTTACCGGACTAGCCTCCATGAGCAGTTCTTC
CASSYRTSLHEQFF
>NA|TRBD1|12|TRBV5-4|TRBJ2-1
TGTGCCAGCAGCATACAGGGGAATGAGCAGTTCTTC
CASSIQGNEQFF
>few|TRBD1|19|TRBV5-1|TRBJ2-2
TGCGCCAGCAGCTTCTCTAACACCACCGGGACAGGGAGGACCGGGGAGCTGTTTTTT
CASSFSNTTGTGRTGELFF